This TCR beta chain came from a study of early T cells in non-severe SARS-CoV-2 infection. Turning to the study itself: Sequenced bulk RNA came from whole blood that was unsorted, and chains were unpaired.

Researchers attached unique molecular identifiers to individual cDNA molecules. One entry per CDR3 protein, called by TCRdb with MiXCR from the 5' RACE reads. The table includes about 110,000 distinct CDR3 sequences, roughly 12% detected once. CDR3 length: 16 residues. V lost 5 bases and J 0 bases, leaving 12 bases between the germline ends. CDR1 is SGHNT and CDR2 is YYREEE in the germline V gene (reference sequence). Concerning this clonotype: Its antigen is as yet unknown.

Study-wide results and caveats: Using VDJdb, the matching emphasized anti-spike CD8 responses while missing private and CD4 specificities.

The V call is TRBV5-4, the J call TRBJ1-6; D is undetermined. The sequence was obtained from an adult who was a healthcare worker with PCR-confirmed SARS-CoV-2 infection or an uninfected control (not recorded which). This specimen was whole blood, taken at baseline. In nucleotides, the CDR3 is TGTGCCAGCAGGCAGACAATTAGCTCCTATAATTCACCCCTCCACTTT. Its protein product is CASRQTISSYNSPLHF.